This T cell receptor (beta chain) was captured by sequencing in a study of blood T cell repertoires in COVID-19. Study at large: Sites across the United States, Italy and Spain contributed samples from acute and convalescent COVID-19. T cells, B-cell-depleted T cells, or PBMCs supplied cDNA or gDNA.

In the original processing: Quantification of nucleated cells was approximated via reference gene primer amplification. Produced via immunoSEQ multiplex PCR; TCRdb's table is partial and in-frame only. V and J calls plus clone size are reproduced from that table; the DNA served to infer D and trimming. The sample lists over 75,000 clones; roughly nine tenths were seen once. Losses at the gene ends were 0 bases for V and 5 bases for J; bases not matched to a gene: 3. The CDR3 has 14 residues. Looked up from germline, CDR1 is PRHDT and CDR2 is FYEKMQ (reference sequence). Sequencing input: peripheral blood. This sequence was found in a man in his sixties with acute or convalescent COVID-19. This chain links TRBV13 with TRBJ1-1; 7 nucleotides match TRBD1. CDR3 DNA: TGTGCCAGCAGCTTAGGCTGGGGACAGACTGAAGCTTTCTTT. The encoded protein is CASSLGWGQTEAFF.